This T cell receptor beta chain was sequenced in a study of T cell repertoires and Cas9 in healthy adults listed by TCRdb under 2018. Looking at the study overall: Within the CD4 and CD8 compartments, SpCas9-reactive T cells were assessed for multi-effector potency, cytotoxicity and lineage determination. The study looked at preexisting T cell immunity to the Streptococcus pyogenes Cas9 nuclease (SpCas9), which is used in CRISPR gene editing. Results the study describes overall, beyond this receptor: Proliferation and function of SpCas9-reactive effector T cells were reported to be mitigated in vitro by SpCas9-reactive regulatory T cells.

Note on this clone: What antigen it recognizes has not been identified. The sample holds no much larger clone one base away, and base qualities are not on file.

The germline V gene sets CDR1 to MNHEY and CDR2 to SVGAGI. V is trimmed back by 2 bases and J by 6 bases, and the junction contains 6 bases that no gene match accounts for. From the cysteine up to the phenylalanine, the CDR3 has a length of 14 residues. The only DNA kept is the CDR3, 42 bases in frame from the first base. All of the donors in the study were healthy humans. Receptors were amplified or captured by the immunoSEQ multiplex PCR assay. Held by TCRdb, this immuneACCESS table contains in-frame sequences only and omits some clones. Under half of the omission traces to an unresolved V gene where checked; the cause of the rest is unknown. The sample includes more than 20,000 clones, with just under 95% observed a single time. The top ten clones comprise approximately 0.8% of the sample.

The rearranged chain carries TRBV6-5 and TRBJ2-7; 8 middle bases align to TRBD1. Sequencing input: CD4+ effector T cells (CD127+, CD25-, CD137-, CD154-) from PBMCs; culture status not recorded. The TCR was taken from a human donor in good health. At the DNA level, the sequence is TGTGCCAGCAGTTACCTACCGACAGGGGCCGAGCAGTACTTC. Its translation is CASSYLPTGAEQYF.